Presented here are 26 T cell receptor beta chains from one specimen sequenced in a study of blood T cell repertoires in COVID-19. Libraries were prepared by immunoSEQ multiplex PCR; TCRdb keeps only in-frame clonotypes and omits some of them. The profile shows fewer than 450,000 clones, more than 70% of them singletons. Sequencing used PBMCs or T cells enriched from blood (not recorded which). These receptors all stem from a woman aged 18-29 years who had recovered from COVID-19.

The V gene is TRBV3-1 (or the pseudogene TRBV3-2), the J gene TRBJ2-1, with D possibly TRBD2 on 7 matching bases. Trimming pared 2 bases from V and 7 bases from J, leaving 15 bases between. The germline V gene encodes CDR1 LGHDT and CDR2 YNNKEL (reference sequence). The CDR3 covers 15 residues. DNA of the CDR3: TGTGCCAGCAGCCAAACCGGCGGGGGCTCAAATGAGCAGTTCTTC. The encoded protein is CASSQTGGGSNEQFF.

J is TRBJ1-2 and V is TRBV3-1 (or the pseudogene TRBV3-2), with 8 bases fitting TRBD1. This CDR3 contains 13 residues. The junction had 3 bases not matched to a gene; V was cut back by 5 bases and J by 4 bases. In germline, CDR1 is LGHDT, CDR2 YNNKEL (reference sequence). CDR3 bases: TGTGCCAGCAGCTCAGGACAGGGCTATGGCTACACCTTC. Translating it yields CASSSGQGYGYTF.

The chain joins TRBV7-9 to TRBJ2-7, with 9 positions matching TRBD1. The germline gives CDR1 SEHNR, CDR2 FQNEAQ (reference sequence). V was clipped by 11 bases and J by 6 bases; unmatched bases: 5. This CDR3 has 11 residues. The CDR3 bases are TGTGCCTACGAGACAGGGGGCGAGCAGTACTTC. Amino acids: CAYETGGEQYF.

This clone has just a few counts. The rearrangement uses TRBV19 and TRBJ1-5; 7 bases fit TRBD1. The germline CDR1 and CDR2 sequences are LNHDA and SQIVND (reference sequence). The CDR3 runs 16 residues. V shed 7 bases and J 0 bases; nucleotides not matched to a gene: 9. The CDR3 bases are TGTGCCAGTACCCAAAGGGACAGAATTAGCAATCAGCCCCAGCATTTT. Translation: CASTQRDRISNQPQHF.

This chain links TRBV3-1 (or the pseudogene TRBV3-2) with TRBJ2-4, with TRBD2 identical over 9 bases. The CDR3 sequence is 14 residues long. Germline values: CDR1 LGHDT, CDR2 YNNKEL (reference sequence). This CDR3 is CDLPSGVDKNIQYF. CDR3 DNA sequence: TGTGACCTCCCTAGCGGGGTCGACAAAAACATTCAGTACTTC.

The genes are TRBV28 and TRBJ1-3; tentative D call: TRBD1 (6 bases). The V end lost 3 bases, the J end lost 2 bases, and 11 bases lay between the germline ends. The CDR3 is 15 residues long. The germline CDR1 and CDR2 sequences are MDHEN and SYDVKM. The CDR3 DNA sequence: TGTGCCAGCAGTTTCTATCCAGGGGCTGGAAACACCATATATTTT. Encoded protein: CASSFYPGAGNTIYF.

The chain joins TRBV2 to TRBJ2-2, with TRBD1 identical over 10 bases. Per the germline V gene, CDR1 is SNHLY and CDR2 is FYNNEI. The CDR3 contains 15 residues. The V segment lost 8 bases and the J segment 4 bases; nucleotides outside the gene matches: 7. The CDR3 DNA is TGTGCCAGCGTCAGGGACAGGGGTTTCACCGGGGAGCTGTTTTTT. Amino acid sequence: CASVRDRGFTGELFF.

The rearrangement joins TRBV5-4 to TRBJ1-5, with D perhaps TRBD1 (5 bases). V dropped 4 bases and J dropped 6 bases, with 8 bases sitting between them. CDR1 and CDR2 (germline): SGHNT, YYREEE (reference sequence). The CDR3 spans 12 residues. The DNA of the CDR3 is TGTGCCAGCAGCAACGACAGTCAGCCCCAGCATTTT. Translated, it gives CASSNDSQPQHF. Full variable domain (missing parts from reference TRBV5-4 and TRBJ1-5): ETGVTQSPTHLIKTRGQQVTLRCSSQSGHNTVSWYQQALGQGPQFIFQYYREEENGRGNFPPRFSGLQFPNYSSELNVNALELDDSALYLCASSNDSQPQHFGDGTRLSIL.

This clone was seen once. V and J are TRBV12-3 or TRBV12-4 and TRBJ2-7; D gene ambiguous. Trimming took off 1 base at V and 6 bases at J, with 7 bases between the two ends. This CDR3 has 12 residues. CDR3 amino acids: CASSLESLEQYF. CDR3 DNA sequence: TGTGCCAGCAGTTTAGAGAGCCTCGAGCAGTACTTC.

The table lists this clone with a count of one. The rearrangement uses TRBV7-9 and TRBJ1-4; 9 bases agree with TRBD1. Germline V gene data show CDR1 as SEHNR and CDR2 as FQNEAQ (reference sequence). Trimming at V came to 4 bases and at J to 8 bases, leaving 14 bases not matched to a gene. This CDR3 contains 17 residues. The CDR3 loop reads CASSSTYVTGGREKLFF. CDR3 bases: TGTGCCAGCAGCTCAACCTATGTGACAGGGGGGAGGGAAAAACTGTTTTTT.

With respect to this clone: The junction and the germline gene differ at one end; a read error may be behind it. J is TRBJ2-7 and V is TRBV7-7, with 10 nucleotides matching TRBD2. This CDR3 has 15 residues. Germline CDR1 is SSHAT and CDR2 is FNYEAQ (reference sequence). The CDR3 DNA is TGTGCTAGCAGCTTAGGACTAGCGGACTCCTACGAGCAGTACTTC. It specifies CASSLGLADSYEQYF.

This clone has a handful of counts. J is TRBJ1-4 and V is TRBV6-5; the D gene is possibly TRBD1 (6 bases). The germline CDR1 and CDR2 sequences are MNHEY and SVGAGI. The CDR3 is made up of 14 amino acids. Trimming stripped 0 bases from V and 8 bases from J, with 10 bases between. CDR3 nucleotide sequence: TGTGCCAGCAGTTACTCTGGGGGCCACGAAAAACTGTTTTTT. This encodes CASSYSGGHEKLFF.

The chain is built from TRBV7-8 and TRBJ1-1; D ambiguous. The germline CDR1 and CDR2 sequences are SGHVS and FQNEAQ. CDR3 length equals 15 residues. V was shortened by 2 bases and J by 1 base, with 11 bases between the two germline ends. This CDR3 reads CASSLTREANTEAFF. The CDR3 coding sequence is TGTGCCAGCAGCTTAACCCGGGAGGCGAACACTGAAGCTTTCTTT.

As to this clone: One end of the junction varies from germline; a read error may be responsible. The rearrangement joins TRBV6-1 to TRBJ1-5; 10 positions match TRBD1. The CDR3 runs to 15 residues. Per germline, CDR1 MNHNS and CDR2 SASEGT. The CDR3 nucleotides are TGTGCCAGCAGGGAAGGACAGGGGGTGACTCAGCCCCAGCATTTT. Its protein product is CASREGQGVTQPQHF.

The chain links TRBV9 to TRBJ2-6, with 13 bases that match TRBD2. The CDR3 is 19 residues long. The germline V gene has CDR1 SGDLS and CDR2 YYNGEE. V was clipped by 3 bases and J by 4 bases; unmatched bases: 10. The CDR3 sequence: CASSDRLAGGPPGANVLTF. For the CDR3, the DNA is TGTGCCAGCAGCGATCGACTAGCGGGGGGTCCCCCCGGGGCCAACGTCCTGACTTTC.

The CDR3: CASSTLGGDTEAFF. The CDR3 DNA follows: TGTGCCAGCAGCACCCTGGGGGGAGACACTGAAGCTTTCTTT. The J gene is TRBJ1-1, the V gene TRBV7-9; TRBD1 might be the D (5 bases). Trimming cost V 5 bases and J 3 bases, with 13 bases left between them. Looked up from germline, CDR1 is SEHNR and CDR2 is FQNEAQ (reference sequence). The CDR3 totals 14 residues.

V and J are TRBV28 and TRBJ1-5, with TRBD1 as a possible D gene (6 bases). The germline V gene encodes CDR1 MDHEN and CDR2 SYDVKM. The CDR3 extends over 15 amino acids. Trimming cost V 1 base and J 9 bases, with 16 bases left between them. The CDR3 region is CASSLFRGGVWPQHF. The CDR3 DNA sequence: TGTGCCAGCAGTTTATTCAGGGGCGGCGTTTGGCCCCAGCATTTT.

This CDR3 is CASSMSASNTGELFF. CDR3 nucleotides: TGTGCCAGTAGTATGAGCGCCTCGAACACCGGGGAGCTGTTTTTT. This chain uses TRBV19 with TRBJ2-2, with D hard to call. Germline assignment: CDR1 LNHDA and CDR2 SQIVND (reference sequence). The germline V and J ends were trimmed by 3 bases and 0 bases, with 8 bases remaining between them. The CDR3 contains 15 residues.

This chain uses TRBV15 with TRBJ2-7; D is uncertain. V was shortened by 0 bases and J by 7 bases, with 16 bases between the two germline ends. Germline CDR1 LNHNV, CDR2 YYDKDF (reference sequence). The CDR3 extends over 15 amino acids. The CDR3 spells CATSRDLNVVREQYF. The CDR3, as DNA: TGTGCCACCAGCAGAGATCTAAATGTTGTGCGGGAGCAGTACTTC.

The chain has TRBV24-1 and TRBJ2-3; D is perhaps TRBD2 (5 bases). The V gene's germline CDR1 is KGHDR and CDR2 SFDVKD. Deletions cut 1 base from V and 3 bases from J, with 19 bases between. CDR3 size: 18 residues. The CDR3 DNA is TGTGCCACCAGTGATTTACCAAGACCCGTTAGGAGGACAGATACGCAGTATTTT. Amino acids: CATSDLPRPVRRTDTQYF.

This chain connects TRBV21-1 to TRBJ1-1; TRBD1, the table's D call, was not compared with the DNA. TRBV21-1 is recorded as a pseudogene. This CDR3 region has 14 residues. The CDR3, as DNA: TGTGCCAGCAGCAAACGACACCTGAACACTGAAGCTTTCTTT. Protein sequence: CASSKRHLNTEAFF.

The chain couples TRBV7-9 to TRBJ1-3; 8 nucleotides align to TRBD1. Germline V gene lookup returns CDR1 SEHNR and CDR2 FQNEAQ (reference sequence). CDR3 length: 17 residues. V lost 5 bases and J lost 0; bases outside the gene matches: 9. The DNA of the CDR3 is TGTGCCAGCAGCCAATGGGACAGGCATTACTCTGGAAACACCATATATTTT. It encodes CASSQWDRHYSGNTIYF.

The chain has TRBV5-6 and TRBJ1-3; D is unresolved. V was cut by 2 bases and J by 2 bases, with 8 bases left in between. The CDR3 sequence is 14 residues long. Per germline, CDR1 SGHDT and CDR2 YYEEEE. The CDR3 coding sequence is TGTGCCAGCAGCTTCGAGTTCACTGGAAACACCATATATTTT. Protein product: CASSFEFTGNTIYF.

This chain joins TRBV29-1 and TRBJ1-2; D is unclear. V lost 1 base to trimming and J lost 3 bases, with 12 bases between them. Germline loops: CDR1 SQVTM, CDR2 ANQGSEA. There are 14 residues in the CDR3. The DNA for the CDR3 is TGCAGCGTTGAAGGCCCCCGCAGTGACTATGGCTACACCTTC. Protein product: CSVEGPRSDYGYTF.

The J gene is TRBJ1-1, the V gene TRBV29-1, with 8 bases identical to TRBD1. Germline values: CDR1 SQVTM, CDR2 ANQGSEA. The CDR3 spans 14 residues. The V gene end was trimmed by 6 bases and the J gene end by 4 bases; junction bases not matched to a gene: 10. The CDR3 here is CSVMTGALFTEAFF. Here the CDR3 DNA reads TGCAGCGTGATGACAGGGGCCCTGTTCACTGAAGCTTTCTTT.

This rearrangement joins TRBV11-2 to TRBJ2-3; 10 nucleotides align to TRBD2. Germline V gene sequence: CDR1 SGHAT, CDR2 FQNNGV. This CDR3 has 16 amino acids. Germline trimming cut 4 bases from V and 7 bases from J; bases unmatched to any gene: 11. CDR3 protein: CASSWGASGGWNTQYF. In DNA form, the CDR3 reads TGTGCCAGCAGCTGGGGGGCTAGCGGGGGTTGGAATACGCAGTATTTT.